This is a list of T cell receptor beta chains from one sample in a study of cytomegalovirus exposure and HLA in healthy donors. The data were produced by immunoSEQ multiplex PCR, yet TCRdb's version contains in-frame clones alone and is incomplete. The repertoire includes 95,000 to 100,000 clones, less than 80% of them detected once, and around 4% sits in the top ten. What was sequenced was PBMCs. These receptors were taken from a middle-aged man in good health and CMV-seronegative. Both conserved end residues are trimmed from each CDR3. A row's size may be missing; if present it is once, few, many or a size class.

-,TRBJ1-6,TRBV5-1,13,ASSFSGRDNSPLH
few,TRBJ1-6,TRBV6-1,11,ASSSTGDSPLH
-,TRBJ1-2,TRBV29-1,9,SVRKGDGYT
-,TRBJ1-5,TRBV28,12,ASSSGQGYQPQH
once,TRBJ2-1,TRBV20-1,9,SASQGYEQF
-,TRBJ2-7,TRBV2,13,ASSESLNRVEEQY
-,TRBJ1-1,TRBV5-1,12,ASSFRLQGTEAF
once,TRBJ2-4,TRBV6-4,17,ASSETSASGGLAKNIQY
-,TRBJ2-3,TRBV5-1,12,ASSLAPGGDTQY
-,TRBJ2-1,TRBV10-3,11,AIRRGEVNEQF
-,TRBJ2-4,TRBV5-4,14,ASSSPTGLAKNIQY
-,TRBJ1-1,TRBV4-1,12,ASSGTGGITEAF
-,TRBJ2-7,TRBV18,13,ASSPPTGGGYEQY
few,TRBJ2-1,TRBV11-3,14,ASSHGTSGGADEQF
-,TRBJ2-1,TRBV7-8,15,ASSLEFGGTGGNEQF
-,TRBJ1-2,TRBV15,12,ATSSLLGGSGYT
-,TRBJ2-5,TRBV19,13,ASSKAQGIQETQY
-,TRBJ2-2,TRBV5-1,13,ASSGTLVNTGELF
-,TRBJ2-2,TRBV5-1,15,ASSRQGPQLDTGELF
few,TRBJ1-1,TRBV10-3,11,AISDGGSTEAF
-,TRBJ2-5,TRBV11-1,15,ASSLEAAGGPQETQY
few,TRBJ1-5,TRBV6-1,12,ASSEAGGGKPQH
-,-,TRBV7-9,13,ASSFVGGLTYEQY
few,TRBJ2-1,TRBV18,17,ASSPPLGSGGPPNYEQF
-,TRBJ1-6,TRBV9,15,ASSAGQATFYNSPLH
few,TRBJ2-3,TRBV2,14,ASSPLRRLATDTQY
-,TRBJ2-3,TRBV27,16,ASSWASGGPTSTDTQY
-,TRBJ2-3,TRBV18,14,ASSPPGLAGADTQY
-,TRBJ2-7,TRBV6-1,12,ASSQGRVPPEQY
-,TRBJ2-2,TRBV7-9,11,SSSPQGTGELF
-,TRBJ2-7,TRBV7-9,15,ASSLGTGTVPSYEQY
-,TRBJ2-2,TRBV30,14,AWLTSGGPNTGELF
-,TRBJ2-5,TRBV18,12,ASSPGDFQETQY
-,TRBJ1-1,TRBV25-1,10,ASSTGGSGAF
-,TRBJ2-7,TRBV18,14,ASSLTRTSGGNEQY
-,TRBJ1-5,TRBV29-1,13,SVIFGQSPNQPQH
few,TRBJ2-7,TRBV4-2,14,ASSQGTGQGDYEQY
-,TRBJ2-5,TRBV18,12,ASSPGQGRETQY
-,TRBJ2-1,TRBV7-8,11,ASSLAGGDEQF
-,TRBJ2-7,TRBV30,10,AWRETGGEQY
-,TRBJ2-3,TRBV19,15,ASSGFPSGGVTDTQY
-,TRBJ1-2,TRBV5-1,13,ASSWGDRTNYGYT
few,TRBJ1-3,TRBV2,12,ASTRQGTGNTIY
-,TRBJ1-3,TRBV2,14,ASSWDRGLYGNTIY
-,TRBJ2-3,TRBV6-4,14,ASIPSGRGNTDTQY
-,TRBJ2-1,TRBV6-1,11,ASSQDDSGQQF
-,TRBJ1-5,TRBV18,13,ASSPPGQTNQPQH
-,TRBJ1-5,TRBV9,13,ASSSASGSNQPQH
few,TRBJ2-1,TRBV5-4,11,ASRLERYNEQF